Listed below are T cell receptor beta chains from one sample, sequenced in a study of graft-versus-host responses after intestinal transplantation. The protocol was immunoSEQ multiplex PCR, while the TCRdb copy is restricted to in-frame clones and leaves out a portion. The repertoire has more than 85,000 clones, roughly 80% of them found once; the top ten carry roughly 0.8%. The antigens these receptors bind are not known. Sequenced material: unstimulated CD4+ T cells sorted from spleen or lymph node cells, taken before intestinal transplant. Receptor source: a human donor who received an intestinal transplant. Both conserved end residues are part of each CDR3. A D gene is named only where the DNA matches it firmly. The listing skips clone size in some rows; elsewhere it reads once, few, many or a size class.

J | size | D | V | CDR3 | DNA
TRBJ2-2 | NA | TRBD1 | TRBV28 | CASTGVGTGRTGELFF | TGTGCCAGCACCGGGGTCGGGACAGGGCGCACCGGGGAGCTGTTTTTT
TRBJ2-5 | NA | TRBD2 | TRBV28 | CASSVLAGENEETQYF | TGTGCCAGCAGTGTACTAGCGGGAGAGAATGAAGAGACCCAGTACTTC
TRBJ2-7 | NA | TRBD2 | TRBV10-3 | CAISEGLAYEQYF | TGTGCCATCAGTGAAGGACTAGCCTACGAGCAGTACTTC
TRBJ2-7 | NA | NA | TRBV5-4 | CASSLGGQPYEQYF | TGTGCCAGCAGCTTGGGGGGGCAGCCGTACGAGCAGTACTTC
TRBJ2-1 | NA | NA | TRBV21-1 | CASIPDLEPYNEQFF | TGTGCCAGCATTCCCGACTTGGAACCCTACAATGAGCAGTTCTTC
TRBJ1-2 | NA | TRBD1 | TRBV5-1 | CASRLGTDLLNYGYTF | TGCGCCAGCAGGCTCGGGACAGATCTTCTCAACTATGGCTACACCTTC
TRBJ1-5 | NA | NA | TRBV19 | CASSIWGGGPQHF | TGTGCCAGTAGTATATGGGGGGGTGGGCCCCAGCATTTT
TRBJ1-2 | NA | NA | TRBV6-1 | CASSEGGYGYTF | TGTGCCAGCAGTGAAGGCGGCTATGGCTACACCTTC
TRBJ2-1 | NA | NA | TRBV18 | CASSPLVGGLGNEQFF | TGTGCCAGCTCACCACTGGTCGGGGGGCTGGGCAATGAGCAGTTCTTC
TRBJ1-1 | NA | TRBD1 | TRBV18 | CASSQGADTEAFF | TGTGCCAGCTCACAGGGGGCTGACACTGAAGCTTTCTTT
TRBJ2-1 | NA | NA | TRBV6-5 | CASKGGGPRYNEQFF | TGTGCCAGCAAGGGGGGGGGTCCAAGATACAATGAGCAGTTCTTC
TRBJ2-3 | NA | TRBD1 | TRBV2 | CASSLDRESTDTQYF | TGTGCCAGCAGTCTGGACAGGGAAAGCACAGATACGCAGTATTTT
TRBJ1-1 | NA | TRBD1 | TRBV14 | CASSQVQGAVRNTEAFF | TGTGCCAGCAGCCAAGTACAGGGGGCTGTCCGGAACACTGAAGCTTTCTTT
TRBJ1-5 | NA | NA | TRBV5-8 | CASSLVSHQGQPQHF | TGTGCCAGCAGCTTGGTGAGCCATCAGGGTCAGCCCCAGCATTTT
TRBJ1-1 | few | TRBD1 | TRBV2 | CAIQTGGYTEAFF | TGTGCCATTCAGACAGGGGGCTACACTGAAGCTTTCTTT
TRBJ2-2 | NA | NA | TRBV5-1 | CASSLDRPNTGELFF | TGCGCCAGCAGCTTGGACAGGCCAAACACCGGGGAGCTGTTTTTT
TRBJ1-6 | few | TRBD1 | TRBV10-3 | CAISPTGTLSGSPLHF | TGTGCCATCAGCCCGACAGGGACGTTGAGCGGTTCACCCCTCCACTTT
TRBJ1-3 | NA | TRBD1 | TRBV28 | CASTPDRLGNTIYF | TGTGCCAGCACCCCGGACAGGCTGGGAAACACCATATATTTT
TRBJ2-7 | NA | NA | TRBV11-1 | CASSPDSGHNPYEQYF | TGTGCCAGCAGCCCCGACTCGGGACACAACCCCTACGAGCAGTACTTC
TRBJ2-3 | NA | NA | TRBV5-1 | CASSEESTDTQYF | TGCGCCAGCAGCGAGGAAAGCACAGATACGCAGTATTTT
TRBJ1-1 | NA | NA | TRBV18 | CASSPTETGVTEAFF | TGTGCCAGCTCACCGACGGAGACCGGTGTCACTGAAGCTTTCTTT
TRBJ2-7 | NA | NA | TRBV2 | CASSEDRVSYEQYF | TGTGCCAGCAGTGAAGACAGGGTATCCTACGAGCAGTACTTC
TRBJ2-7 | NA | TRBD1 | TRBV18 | CASSPPHRGRSYEQYF | TGTGCCAGCTCACCACCGCACAGGGGGAGATCCTACGAGCAGTACTTC
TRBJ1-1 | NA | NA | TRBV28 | CASSRTENTEAFF | TGTGCCAGCAGCAGGACAGAGAACACTGAAGCTTTCTTT
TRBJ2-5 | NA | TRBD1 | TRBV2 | CASSDGQVGEQYF | TGTGCCAGCAGTGATGGACAGGTGGGGGAGCAGTACTTC
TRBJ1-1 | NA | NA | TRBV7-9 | CASSRSSTDGEAFF | TGTGCCAGCAGCCGTTCGTCCACGGATGGGGAGGCTTTCTTT
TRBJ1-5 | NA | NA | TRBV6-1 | CASTESRQPQHF | TGTGCCAGCACCGAAAGTAGACAGCCCCAGCATTTT
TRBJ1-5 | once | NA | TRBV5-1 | CASSPEGRGNQPQHF | TGCGCCAGCAGCCCGGAGGGCAGGGGCAATCAGCCCCAGCATTTT
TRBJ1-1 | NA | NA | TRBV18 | CASSGLPTGEAFF | TGTGCCAGCTCAGGACTGCCGACTGGTGAAGCTTTCTTT
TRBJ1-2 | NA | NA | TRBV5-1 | CASSFGGENGYTF | TGCGCCAGCAGCTTCGGAGGGGAAAATGGCTACACCTTC
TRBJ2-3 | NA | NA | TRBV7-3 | CASSLGTLGGTDTQYF | TGTGCCAGCAGCTTGGGTACTCTAGGGGGCACAGATACGCAGTATTTT
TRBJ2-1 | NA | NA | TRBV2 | CATTREVGEQFF | TGTGCCACCACGAGGGAAGTTGGTGAGCAGTTCTTC
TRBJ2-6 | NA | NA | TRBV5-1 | CASSTDSGANVLTF | TGCGCCAGTTCGACAGACTCTGGGGCCAACGTCCTGACTTTC
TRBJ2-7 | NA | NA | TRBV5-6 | CASSLRYEQYF | TGTGCCAGCAGCTTACGGTACGAGCAGTACTTC
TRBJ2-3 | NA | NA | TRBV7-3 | CASSSGRGDTDTQYF | TGTGCCAGCAGCTCTGGCCGGGGAGACACAGATACGCAGTATTTT
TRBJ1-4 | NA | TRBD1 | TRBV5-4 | CASSQRTGGGEKLFF | TGTGCCAGCAGCCAGCGGACAGGGGGAGGCGAAAAACTGTTTTTT
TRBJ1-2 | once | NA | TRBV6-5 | CASSERTVYGYTF | TGTGCCAGCAGTGAAAGGACAGTCTATGGCTACACCTTC
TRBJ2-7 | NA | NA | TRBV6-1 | CASSVLLYEQYF | TGTGCCAGCAGTGTACTTCTCTACGAGCAGTACTTC
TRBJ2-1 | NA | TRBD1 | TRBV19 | CASSPGTGGGEQFF | TGTGCCAGTAGTCCAGGGACAGGCGGAGGGGAGCAGTTCTTC
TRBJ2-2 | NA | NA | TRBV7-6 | CASSSHFTGELFF | TGTGCCAGCAGCTCCCATTTCACCGGGGAGCTGTTTTTT
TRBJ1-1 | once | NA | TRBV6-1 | CASRWGREAFF | TGTGCCAGCCGCTGGGGCAGGGAAGCTTTCTTT
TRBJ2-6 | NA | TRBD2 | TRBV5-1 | CASSLGLAGLSGANVLTF | TGCGCCAGCAGCTTGGGACTAGCGGGGCTCTCTGGGGCCAACGTCCTGACTTTC
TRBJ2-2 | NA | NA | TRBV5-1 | CASSLARAGTGELFF | TGCGCCAGCAGCTTGGCACGGGCGGGCACCGGGGAGCTGTTTTTT
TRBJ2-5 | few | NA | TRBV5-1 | CASSPEVGVQETQYF | TGCGCCAGCAGTCCCGAGGTAGGGGTACAAGAGACCCAGTACTTC
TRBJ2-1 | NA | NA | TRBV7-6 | CASSARGYEQFF | TGTGCCAGCAGCGCCCGAGGGTATGAGCAGTTCTTC
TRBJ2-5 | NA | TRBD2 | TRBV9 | CASSSQGLVQETQYF | TGTGCCAGCAGCAGTCAGGGACTAGTCCAAGAGACCCAGTACTTC
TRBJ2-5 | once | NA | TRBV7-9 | CASSLTEPGKTQYF | TGTGCCAGCAGCTTAACGGAGCCAGGGAAGACCCAGTACTTC
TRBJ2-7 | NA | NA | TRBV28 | CASSVVSSYEQYF | TGTGCCAGCAGTGTCGTTAGCTCCTACGAGCAGTACTTC
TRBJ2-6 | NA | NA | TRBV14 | CASSQVGLISGANVLTF | TGTGCCAGCAGCCAAGTGGGACTCATCTCTGGGGCCAACGTCCTGACTTTC
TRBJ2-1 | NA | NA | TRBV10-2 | CASSDPSGVGYNEQFF | TGCGCCAGCAGTGATCCCTCGGGAGTTGGGTACAATGAGCAGTTCTTC
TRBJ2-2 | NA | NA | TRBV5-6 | CASSLVWGHRQLNTGELFF | TGTGCCAGCAGCTTGGTCTGGGGCCACCGGCAACTAAACACCGGGGAGCTGTTTTTT
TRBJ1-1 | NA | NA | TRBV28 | CASSNPGDFTEAFF | TGTGCCAGCAGTAATCCAGGGGATTTCACTGAAGCTTTCTTT
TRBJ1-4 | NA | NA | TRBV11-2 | CASSLVVGATNEKLFF | TGTGCCAGCAGCTTAGTTGTGGGCGCAACTAATGAAAAACTGTTTTTT